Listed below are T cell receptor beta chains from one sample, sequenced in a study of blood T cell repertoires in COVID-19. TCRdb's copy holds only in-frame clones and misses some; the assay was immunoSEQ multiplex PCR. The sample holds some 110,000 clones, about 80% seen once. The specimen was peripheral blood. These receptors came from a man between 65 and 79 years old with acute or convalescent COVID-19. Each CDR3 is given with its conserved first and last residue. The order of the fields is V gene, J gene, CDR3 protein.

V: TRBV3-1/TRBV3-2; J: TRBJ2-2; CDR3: CASSRGGQRGIFGELFF
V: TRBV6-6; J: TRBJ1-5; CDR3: CASTRGPYSNQPQHF
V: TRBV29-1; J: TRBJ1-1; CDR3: CSVGGRGQPNTEAFF
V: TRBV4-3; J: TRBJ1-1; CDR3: CASSQDGRDGLTEAFF
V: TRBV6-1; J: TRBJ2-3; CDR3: CASSEGTRGDTQYF
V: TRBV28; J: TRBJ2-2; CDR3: CASSLGSRDTGELFF
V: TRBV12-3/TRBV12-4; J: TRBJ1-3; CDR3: CASRLIGNTIYF
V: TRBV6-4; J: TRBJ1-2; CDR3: CASTPGSYHGYTF
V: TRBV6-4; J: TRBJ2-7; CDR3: CASSPTPGQGADEQYF
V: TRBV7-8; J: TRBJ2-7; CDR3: CASRFSGRGYEQYF
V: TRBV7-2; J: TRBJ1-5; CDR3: CASSLGGAKPQHF
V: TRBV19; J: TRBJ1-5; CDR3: CASSASRDRVDQPQHF
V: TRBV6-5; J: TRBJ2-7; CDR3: CASSYRTGYYEQYF
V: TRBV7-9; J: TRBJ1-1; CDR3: CASSLGADATEAFF
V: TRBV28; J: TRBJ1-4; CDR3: CASRRDTGLEKLFF
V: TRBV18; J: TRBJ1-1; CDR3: CASSYQRDSYTEAFF
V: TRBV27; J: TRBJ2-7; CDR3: CASSLWGGSYEQYF
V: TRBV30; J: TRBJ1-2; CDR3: CAWRNPSYSNYGYTF
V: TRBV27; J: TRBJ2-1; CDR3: CASSVGLAVNEQFF
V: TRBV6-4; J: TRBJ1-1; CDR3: CASSVEGNTEAFF
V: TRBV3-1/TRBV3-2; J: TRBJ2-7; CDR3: CASSLPGSREQYF
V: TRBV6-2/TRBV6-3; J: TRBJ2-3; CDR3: CASSYRRDRGPGDTQYF
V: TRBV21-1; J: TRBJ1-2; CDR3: CASRARGPNYGYTF
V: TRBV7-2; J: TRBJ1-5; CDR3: CASSFRTGGNQPQHF
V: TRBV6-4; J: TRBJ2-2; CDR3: CASRPMSGGTGELFF